The clone carrying this TCR beta chain was observed a handful of times. Its antigen is still unknown. The study sequenced cultured CD4+ T cell DNA using the Oncomine TCR Beta short-read assay. Each CDR3 protein is one row after TCRdb ran MiXCR on the PCR reads. Of about 14,000 distinct CDR3 sequences in the sample, 45% to 50% were seen once. CDR3 length: 13 amino acids. The V and J ends lost 6 bases and 5 bases respectively, with 11 bases between them. Germline V gene lookup returns CDR1 MNHNS and CDR2 SASEGT. The sample originates from a study of vaccination and CD4 T cells after COVID-19. Treatment described: approximately 9-day PBMC culture with coronavirus spike peptide pools or control peptides (ViraFEST assay). There were positive PCR dates ranging from March to December 2020, all predating US Alpha, Beta and Delta variants. Study-wide points: Spike mono-reactivity was shown by 304 of 307 vaccine-specific clones in convalescent patients.

Sequenced sample: CD4+ T cells from blood, cultured in vitro. The TCR was taken from a human donor who had recovered from COVID-19. This chain connects TRBV6-1 to TRBJ1-5; D is uncertain. CDR3 bases: TGTGCCAGCAGCCGATCGGCCGATCAGCCCCAGCATTTT. It specifies CASSRSADQPQHF.